This paragraph covers one T cell receptor beta chain sequence. These data originate in a study of blood T cell repertoires in COVID-19. Clones were read by immunoSEQ multiplex PCR, and TCRdb kept only the in-frame ones, dropping some. The repertoire has roughly 180,000 clones, approximately 84% of them found once; the top ten carry roughly 7.7%. Germline CDR1 LNHDA, CDR2 SQIVND (reference sequence). The CDR3 loop spans 14 amino acids. J lost 5 bases, V lost 1 base, and 4 bases had no gene match. The TCR was taken from a man aged 35-49 years who had recovered from COVID-19. The chain is built from TRBV19 and TRBJ2-7; 8 bases line up with TRBD2. Sequenced material: peripheral blood. This CDR3 is CASSIGGSGDEQYF. DNA of the CDR3: TGTGCCAGTAGTATAGGTGGTAGCGGGGACGAGCAGTACTTC.